A selection of T cell receptor beta chains follows, all from one sample in a study of CD8 T cells in ankylosing spondylitis. In TCRdb, the 5' RACE reads were re-called with MiXCR into one record per CDR3 protein. The sample holds 350,000 to 450,000 distinct CDR3 sequences, 20% to 25% seen once. The material sequenced was blood, either unsorted or a sorted T cell fraction (not recorded which). The receptors were sampled from a male donor with ankylosing spondylitis or in good health (not recorded which). The CDR3 runs from the conserved cysteine through the conserved F or W. A D gene is named only where the DNA matches it firmly. The size field is filled for only some rows; it gives once, few, many or a size class.

cdr3_nt: TGTGCCAGCGGCAAGGGGTCCCTAGATACGCAGTATTTT
cdr3_aa: CASGKGSLDTQYF
j_call: TRBJ2-3
v_call: TRBV13
d_call: .
clone_size: .

cdr3_nt: TGTGCCAGCAGCCCTCTCGGGGGCGCAGATACGCAGTATTTT
cdr3_aa: CASSPLGGADTQYF
j_call: TRBJ2-3
v_call: TRBV7-2
d_call: .
clone_size: .

cdr3_nt: TGTGCCAGCAGTTACGCACAGCTACTGCCCCAGCATTTT
cdr3_aa: CASSYAQLLPQHF
j_call: TRBJ1-5
v_call: TRBV6-5
d_call: .
clone_size: .

cdr3_nt: TGTGCCAGCACCCTAGGGGGGGTCGGGAACTACGAGCAGTACTTC
cdr3_aa: CASTLGGVGNYEQYF
j_call: TRBJ2-7
v_call: TRBV6-1
d_call: .
clone_size: few

cdr3_nt: TGTGCCAGCTCACTCACACGGACAGGGACCCACGAGCAGTACTTC
cdr3_aa: CASSLTRTGTHEQYF
j_call: TRBJ2-7
v_call: TRBV18
d_call: TRBD1
clone_size: .

cdr3_nt: TGTGCCATCAGTGAGTCCAGAAATCAGCCCCAGCATTTT
cdr3_aa: CAISESRNQPQHF
j_call: TRBJ1-5
v_call: TRBV10-3
d_call: .
clone_size: few

cdr3_nt: TGTGCCAGCAGTTATGGGATAACGAACACCGGGGAGCTGTTTTTT
cdr3_aa: CASSYGITNTGELFF
j_call: TRBJ2-2
v_call: TRBV6-5
d_call: .
clone_size: few

cdr3_nt: TGTGCCAGCAGTTATTTTCTTTCTAGCACAGATACGCAGTATTTT
cdr3_aa: CASSYFLSSTDTQYF
j_call: TRBJ2-3
v_call: TRBV12-3/TRBV12-4
d_call: .
clone_size: many

cdr3_nt: TGTGCCAGCAGTGGGGGGGCGGGCTACAATGAGCAGTTCTTC
cdr3_aa: CASSGGAGYNEQFF
j_call: TRBJ2-1
v_call: TRBV7-2
d_call: .
clone_size: .

cdr3_nt: TGTGCCAGCAGCCAAAACAGGGGCCCCTACAATGAGCAGTTCTTC
cdr3_aa: CASSQNRGPYNEQFF
j_call: TRBJ2-1
v_call: TRBV12-3/TRBV12-4
d_call: TRBD1
clone_size: few

cdr3_nt: TGTGCCAGCAGTCTGCTAGCGGCCGGAATCCAAGAGACCCAGTACTTC
cdr3_aa: CASSLLAAGIQETQYF
j_call: TRBJ2-5
v_call: TRBV12-3/TRBV12-4
d_call: TRBD2
clone_size: few

cdr3_nt: TGTGCCAGCAGCTCGGGGATACCCTACAATGAGCAGTTCTTC
cdr3_aa: CASSSGIPYNEQFF
j_call: TRBJ2-1
v_call: TRBV5-6
d_call: .
clone_size: .

cdr3_nt: TGTGCCAGCACTGGGCAAACTGGTCGGCAGTACTTC
cdr3_aa: CASTGQTGRQYF
j_call: TRBJ2-7
v_call: TRBV2
d_call: .
clone_size: .

cdr3_nt: TGCGCCAGCAGGGGGGACTCTGCGGGGGAGACCCAGTACTTC
cdr3_aa: CASRGDSAGETQYF
j_call: TRBJ2-5
v_call: TRBV10-2
d_call: .
clone_size: .

cdr3_nt: TGTGCCAGCAGCCACCAGGACAGGGTGACCTATAATTCACCCCTCCACTTT
cdr3_aa: CASSHQDRVTYNSPLHF
j_call: TRBJ1-6
v_call: TRBV2
d_call: TRBD1
clone_size: few

cdr3_nt: TGTGCCAGCAGCACTACCCCCGGGACTAGCGGCGACAATGAGCAGTTCTTC
cdr3_aa: CASSTTPGTSGDNEQFF
j_call: TRBJ2-1
v_call: TRBV12-3/TRBV12-4
d_call: TRBD2
clone_size: few

cdr3_nt: TGTGCCAGCAGCTCACCCACAGGGTCCTACTACGAGCAGTACTTC
cdr3_aa: CASSSPTGSYYEQYF
j_call: TRBJ2-7
v_call: TRBV7-9
d_call: .
clone_size: few

cdr3_nt: TGTGCCTGGAGTGTACTCGAGGGGGCGTACGAGCAGTACTTC
cdr3_aa: CAWSVLEGAYEQYF
j_call: TRBJ2-7
v_call: TRBV30
d_call: TRBD1
clone_size: .

cdr3_nt: TGTGCCAGCAGCCCTGGGTGGGGACACAATGAGCAGTTCTTC
cdr3_aa: CASSPGWGHNEQFF
j_call: TRBJ2-1
v_call: TRBV5-5
d_call: .
clone_size: once

cdr3_nt: TGTGCCAGCAGTGAGACCGGGACAGGGCACTACAATGAGCAGTTCTTC
cdr3_aa: CASSETGTGHYNEQFF
j_call: TRBJ2-1
v_call: TRBV6-4
d_call: TRBD1
clone_size: .

cdr3_nt: TGTGCCTGGAGTGTTCAGGGGGCGCTCTACGAGCAGTACTTC
cdr3_aa: CAWSVQGALYEQYF
j_call: TRBJ2-7
v_call: TRBV30
d_call: TRBD1
clone_size: .

cdr3_nt: TGCAGTGCTAGAGATCAGGCTAGCGGGGGCTGGAGCTCCTACGAGCAGTACTTC
cdr3_aa: CSARDQASGGWSSYEQYF
j_call: TRBJ2-7
v_call: TRBV20-1
d_call: TRBD2
clone_size: few

cdr3_nt: TGTGCCAGCAGCTTAGTGGTCGACACCCACGAGCAGTACTTC
cdr3_aa: CASSLVVDTHEQYF
j_call: TRBJ2-7
v_call: TRBV7-9
d_call: .
clone_size: .

cdr3_nt: TGTGCCAGCAGCCGAATCGACAGGGGGGAAGAGACCCAGTACTTC
cdr3_aa: CASSRIDRGEETQYF
j_call: TRBJ2-5
v_call: TRBV3-1
d_call: TRBD1
clone_size: .

cdr3_nt: TGTGCCAGCAGCTCCCGGTACCAAGAGACCCAGTACTTC
cdr3_aa: CASSSRYQETQYF
j_call: TRBJ2-5
v_call: TRBV9
d_call: .
clone_size: .

cdr3_nt: TGTGCCAGCAGTTTAAGGGCTAGCGGGGGCTCAGATACGCAGTATTTT
cdr3_aa: CASSLRASGGSDTQYF
j_call: TRBJ2-3
v_call: TRBV28
d_call: TRBD2
clone_size: .

cdr3_nt: TGTGCCAGCAGTGACTCCTATGAGCAGTTCTTC
cdr3_aa: CASSDSYEQFF
j_call: TRBJ2-1
v_call: TRBV6-4
d_call: .
clone_size: few

cdr3_nt: TGTGCCAGCAGTTTCCCCCGCAACACCATATATTTT
cdr3_aa: CASSFPRNTIYF
j_call: TRBJ1-3
v_call: TRBV12-3/TRBV12-4
d_call: .
clone_size: .

cdr3_nt: TGTGCCTGCAGTTTCGGAGAAAGTCTAGCGGGGTTTCAAGAGACCCAGTACTTC
cdr3_aa: CACSFGESLAGFQETQYF
j_call: TRBJ2-5
v_call: TRBV2
d_call: TRBD2
clone_size: .

cdr3_nt: TGTGCCAGCAGCTTCCGGACTAGCGGTGCCGGGGAGCTGTTTTTT
cdr3_aa: CASSFRTSGAGELFF
j_call: TRBJ2-2
v_call: TRBV7-2
d_call: TRBD2
clone_size: .

cdr3_nt: TGCAGCGTCGTCATGGCGTTTGAGCAGTTCTTC
cdr3_aa: CSVVMAFEQFF
j_call: TRBJ2-1
v_call: TRBV29-1
d_call: .
clone_size: few

cdr3_nt: .
cdr3_aa: CASSFGSGNEQYF
j_call: TRBJ2-7
v_call: TRBV7-9
d_call: .
clone_size: .

cdr3_nt: TGTGCCAGCACCGGAGGATGGTCGAACACCGGGGAGCTGTTTTTT
cdr3_aa: CASTGGWSNTGELFF
j_call: TRBJ2-2
v_call: TRBV28
d_call: .
clone_size: .

cdr3_nt: TGTGCCAGCACCCTAGGGGGACTAGCGGGGTGGAATGAGCAGTTCTTC
cdr3_aa: CASTLGGLAGWNEQFF
j_call: TRBJ2-1
v_call: TRBV6-1
d_call: TRBD2
clone_size: .

cdr3_nt: TGTGCCAGCAGTTTATTCCGGGGAGAGGGCGAGCAGTACTTC
cdr3_aa: CASSLFRGEGEQYF
j_call: TRBJ2-7
v_call: TRBV28
d_call: .
clone_size: few

cdr3_nt: TGTGCCAGCAGTATCACAGGCTCCTACGAGCAGTACTTC
cdr3_aa: CASSITGSYEQYF
j_call: TRBJ2-7
v_call: TRBV6-1
d_call: .
clone_size: few

cdr3_nt: TGTGCCAGCAGCCAAGATCTTACTTTGAACACCGGGGAGCTGTTTTTT
cdr3_aa: CASSQDLTLNTGELFF
j_call: TRBJ2-2
v_call: TRBV4-2
d_call: .
clone_size: .

cdr3_nt: TGTGCCAGCAGCTTAGTAGTAGCCAGCGATAACACCGGGGAGCTGTTTTTT
cdr3_aa: CASSLVVASDNTGELFF
j_call: TRBJ2-2
v_call: TRBV11-2
d_call: .
clone_size: once

cdr3_nt: TGTGCCAGCAGCTTAGAAGTAGAGAGCACAGATACGCAGTATTTT
cdr3_aa: CASSLEVESTDTQYF
j_call: TRBJ2-3
v_call: TRBV7-6
d_call: .
clone_size: few

cdr3_nt: TGCGCCAGCAGCTTGACCGGGACCTCCTACAATGAGCAGTTCTTC
cdr3_aa: CASSLTGTSYNEQFF
j_call: TRBJ2-1
v_call: TRBV5-1
d_call: .
clone_size: few

cdr3_nt: TGTGCCAGCAGTCCGCCCGGTTGGGAGCAGTACTTC
cdr3_aa: CASSPPGWEQYF
j_call: TRBJ2-7
v_call: TRBV6-5
d_call: .
clone_size: few

cdr3_nt: TGTGCCAGCAGCTGGGGGGCCCAGGGCCAGTCACCCCTCCACTTT
cdr3_aa: CASSWGAQGQSPLHF
j_call: TRBJ1-6
v_call: TRBV7-2
d_call: .
clone_size: .

cdr3_nt: TGTGCCAGCAGTTTAGGGGCAAGCGGGCCGATTTACGAGCAGTACTTC
cdr3_aa: CASSLGASGPIYEQYF
j_call: TRBJ2-7
v_call: TRBV12-3/TRBV12-4
d_call: .
clone_size: .

cdr3_nt: TGTGCCAGCTCCGGATCCGGGAACAATCAGCCCCAGCATTTT
cdr3_aa: CASSGSGNNQPQHF
j_call: TRBJ1-5
v_call: TRBV2
d_call: .
clone_size: few

cdr3_nt: TGTGCCAGCAGTTTACCGGAGGGTGAGACCCAGTACTTC
cdr3_aa: CASSLPEGETQYF
j_call: TRBJ2-5
v_call: TRBV28
d_call: .
clone_size: few

cdr3_nt: TGTGCCAGCAGTTTCAGGGGCCGGGGAAACACCATATATTTT
cdr3_aa: CASSFRGRGNTIYF
j_call: TRBJ1-3
v_call: TRBV12-3/TRBV12-4
d_call: .
clone_size: many

cdr3_nt: TGTGCCAGCAGCTTATTTCCGGAGCCAAACACTGAAGCTTTCTTT
cdr3_aa: CASSLFPEPNTEAFF
j_call: TRBJ1-1
v_call: TRBV11-2
d_call: .
clone_size: .

cdr3_nt: TGTGCCAGCATGTTAGCGGGGCCAGATACGCAGTATTTT
cdr3_aa: CASMLAGPDTQYF
j_call: TRBJ2-3
v_call: TRBV12-3/TRBV12-4
d_call: TRBD2
clone_size: few

cdr3_nt: TGCAGTGCTAGAGACAGGGAAGTTTACACCGGGGAGCTGTTTTTT
cdr3_aa: CSARDREVYTGELFF
j_call: TRBJ2-2
v_call: TRBV20-1
d_call: .
clone_size: .

cdr3_nt: TGTGCCAGCAGTCGGCAGGGAACCTACAATGAGCAGTTCTTC
cdr3_aa: CASSRQGTYNEQFF
j_call: TRBJ2-1
v_call: TRBV12-3/TRBV12-4
d_call: .
clone_size: few

cdr3_nt: TGCAGTGCTAGTTGGGCCGGCTCCTACGAGCAGTACTTC
cdr3_aa: CSASWAGSYEQYF
j_call: TRBJ2-7
v_call: TRBV20-1
d_call: .
clone_size: few

cdr3_nt: TGTGCCAGCAGTGAGGGACAGGGAGGGTCCAATGAGCAGTTCTTC
cdr3_aa: CASSEGQGGSNEQFF
j_call: TRBJ2-1
v_call: TRBV6-4
d_call: TRBD1
clone_size: .

cdr3_nt: TGTGCCAGCAGCTTAGCGGGGACCCAGGGCACAGATACGCAGTATTTT
cdr3_aa: CASSLAGTQGTDTQYF
j_call: TRBJ2-3
v_call: TRBV7-9
d_call: .
clone_size: few

cdr3_nt: TGTGCCAGCAGCCAAGATCCGGCGGGGAAGACCTACAATGAGCAGTTCTTC
cdr3_aa: CASSQDPAGKTYNEQFF
j_call: TRBJ2-1
v_call: TRBV4-2
d_call: .
clone_size: few

cdr3_nt: TGTGCCAGCAGCCCCGGGACTAGCGGAGATCAAGAGACCCAGTACTTC
cdr3_aa: CASSPGTSGDQETQYF
j_call: TRBJ2-5
v_call: TRBV9
d_call: TRBD2
clone_size: .

cdr3_nt: TGCAGTGCTAGTGGGTTGAGAGGGGACACTGAAGCTTTCTTT
cdr3_aa: CSASGLRGDTEAFF
j_call: TRBJ1-1
v_call: TRBV20-1
d_call: .
clone_size: few